The present TCR beta chain was sequenced within a study of control samples from healthy donors and cancer patients. The table came from immunoSEQ multiplex PCR; TCRdb's copy has only in-frame clones and leaves some out. The table lists some 76,000 clones, around nine tenths of them singletons. V dropped 8 bases and J dropped 6; count of bases not matched to a gene: 22. The germline CDR1 and CDR2 sequences are SGHTA and FQGNSA. CDR3 length equals 19 residues. This clone was detected only once. The receptor's source is a man in his sixties with lung cancer. V usage is TRBV7-2 and J usage is TRBJ1-6; TRBD1 matches 7 bases. Sequencing input: PBMCs. The CDR3 reads CASATTPGQSSTFNSPLHF. The CDR3 DNA sequence: TGTGCCAGCGCCACTACTCCGGGACAGTCTTCAACCTTTAATTCACCCCTCCACTTT.